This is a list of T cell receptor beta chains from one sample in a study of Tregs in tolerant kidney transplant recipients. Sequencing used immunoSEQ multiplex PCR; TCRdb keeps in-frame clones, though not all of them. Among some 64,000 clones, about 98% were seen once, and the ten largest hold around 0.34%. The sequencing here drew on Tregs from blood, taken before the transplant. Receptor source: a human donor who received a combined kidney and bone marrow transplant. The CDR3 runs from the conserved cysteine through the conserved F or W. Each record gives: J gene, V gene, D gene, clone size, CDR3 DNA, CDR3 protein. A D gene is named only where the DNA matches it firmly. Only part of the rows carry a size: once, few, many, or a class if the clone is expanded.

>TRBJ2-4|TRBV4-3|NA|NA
TGCGCCAGCAGCCAAGACCGGGGGGCCAAAAACATTCAGTACTTC
CASSQDRGAKNIQYF
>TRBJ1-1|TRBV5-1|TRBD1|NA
TGCGCCAGCAGCATAACACAGGGGGAAGCTTTCTTT
CASSITQGEAFF
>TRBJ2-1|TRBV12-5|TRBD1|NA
TGTGCTAGTGGCAGGGGGCTTGAGCAGTTCTTC
CASGRGLEQFF
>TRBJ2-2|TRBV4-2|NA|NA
TGTGCCAGCAAGGCGGGGAGTTACACCGGGGAGCTGTTTTTT
CASKAGSYTGELFF
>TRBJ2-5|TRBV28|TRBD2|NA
TGTGCCAGCAGAAAACTAGCGGGGGGGATCTTGAGAGAGACCCAGTACTTC
CASRKLAGGILRETQYF
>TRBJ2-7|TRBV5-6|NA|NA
TGTGCCAGCAGCTTGGTGGGGAGATACGAGCAGTACTTC
CASSLVGRYEQYF
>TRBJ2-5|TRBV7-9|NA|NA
TGTGCCAGCAGCTTATCCCGGGAGTTGGAGACCCAGTACTTC
CASSLSRELETQYF
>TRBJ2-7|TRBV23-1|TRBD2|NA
TGCGCCAGCAGTCAACCGGATAGCGGGAGGGGGTCCTACGAGCAGTACTTC
CASSQPDSGRGSYEQYF
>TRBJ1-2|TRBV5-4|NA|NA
TGTGCCAGCAGCCCCCGGGGGGGAAGCTACACCTTC
CASSPRGGSYTF
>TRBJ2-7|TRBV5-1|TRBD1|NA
TGCGCCAGCAGACAACAGGGGTTCTCCTACGAGCAGTACTTC
CASRQQGFSYEQYF
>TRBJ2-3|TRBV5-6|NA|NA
TGTGCCAGCAGCTTGCCGGGGGGGGACAGTCCGCAGTATTTT
CASSLPGGDSPQYF
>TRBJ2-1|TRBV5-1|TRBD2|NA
TGCGCCAGCAGCTTGTCAGCGGGAGGCTCCTACAATGAGCAGTTCTTC
CASSLSAGGSYNEQFF
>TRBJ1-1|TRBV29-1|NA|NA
TGCAGCGTAAGCAGGGGCGCTGAAGCTTTCTTT
CSVSRGAEAFF
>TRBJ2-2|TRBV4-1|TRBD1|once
TGCGCCAGCAGCATTAGGCAGGGGGTGAACACCGGGGAGCTGTTTTTT
CASSIRQGVNTGELFF
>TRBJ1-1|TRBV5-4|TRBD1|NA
TGTGCCAGCAGCGTAACAGGGGTTCGTACTGAAGCTTTCTTT
CASSVTGVRTEAFF
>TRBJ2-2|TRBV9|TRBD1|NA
TGTGCCAGCAGCGTAATCACCGGACAGGGTTGGGACCCGGGCCTGACCGGGGAGCTGTTTTTT
CASSVITGQGWDPGLTGELFF
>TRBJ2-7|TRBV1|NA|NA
TGCACCAGCAGCATGACTAGCGGACCCTACGAGCAGTACTTC
CTSSMTSGPYEQYF
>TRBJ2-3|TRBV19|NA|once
TGTGCCAGTAGTACCGAGGGTCTCACAGATACGCAGTATTTT
CASSTEGLTDTQYF
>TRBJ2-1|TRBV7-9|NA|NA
TGTGCCAGCACCCCTTCCTACAATGAGCAGTTCTTC
CASTPSYNEQFF
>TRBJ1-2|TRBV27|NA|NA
TGTGCCAGCAGTTCGCTCCTAGACGGCTATGGCTACACCTTC
CASSSLLDGYGYTF
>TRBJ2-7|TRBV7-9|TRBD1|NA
TGTGCCAGCAGCCAGGGACAGGGGGCTATCTTTTACGAGCAGTACTTC
CASSQGQGAIFYEQYF
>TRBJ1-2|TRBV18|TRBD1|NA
TGTGCCAGCTCACGGACAGGCATGTCGGGCTACACCTTC
CASSRTGMSGYTF
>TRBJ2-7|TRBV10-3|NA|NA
TGTGCCATCAGTGCGGGGACATCCTACGAGCAGTACTTC
CAISAGTSYEQYF
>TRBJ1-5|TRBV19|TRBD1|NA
TGTGCCAGTAGTCCCCGGACAGGGAGGCAGCCCCAGCATTTT
CASSPRTGRQPQHF
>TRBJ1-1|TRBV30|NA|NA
TGTGCCTGGATACGGTTGAACACTGAAGCTTTCTTT
CAWIRLNTEAFF
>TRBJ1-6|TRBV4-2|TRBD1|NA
TGTGCCAGCAGCCAAACAGGGGAGAATTCACCCCTCCACTTT
CASSQTGENSPLHF
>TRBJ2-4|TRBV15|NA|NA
TGTGCCACCAGCCTAACGCCCAATGTCAAAAACATTCAGTACTTC
CATSLTPNVKNIQYF
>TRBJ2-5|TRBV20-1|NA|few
TGCAGTGCTACCAGCCAAGAGACCCAGTACTTC
CSATSQETQYF
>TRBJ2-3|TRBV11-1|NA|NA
TGTGCCAGCAGCTTAAAACGCGACTCAGGGATTAGCACAGATACGCAGTATTTT
CASSLKRDSGISTDTQYF
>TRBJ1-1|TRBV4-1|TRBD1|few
TGCGCCAGCAGCCAACAGGGACAGGGGAGGACTGAAGCTTTCTTT
CASSQQGQGRTEAFF
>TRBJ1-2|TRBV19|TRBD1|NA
TGTGCCAGTAGTACCAGGGGGCACGGCTACACCTTC
CASSTRGHGYTF
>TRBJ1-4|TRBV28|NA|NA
TGTGCCAGCAGCAGTCGCTGGACAGAAGATGAAAAACTGTTTTTT
CASSSRWTEDEKLFF
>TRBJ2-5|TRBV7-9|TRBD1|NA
TGTGCCAGCAGCACCGGACAGGGAGTGCAAGAGACCCAGTACTTC
CASSTGQGVQETQYF
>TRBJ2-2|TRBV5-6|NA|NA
TGTGCCAGCAACCCCGCGGGGAACACCGGGGAGCTGTTTTTT
CASNPAGNTGELFF
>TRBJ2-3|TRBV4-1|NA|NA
TGCGCCAGCAGCCAACACGGACAGAGCACAGATACGCAGTATTTT
CASSQHGQSTDTQYF
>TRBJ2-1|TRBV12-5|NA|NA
TGTGCTAGTGGTTTGTTAAGCGGAGATATCTACAATGAGCAGTTCTTC
CASGLLSGDIYNEQFF
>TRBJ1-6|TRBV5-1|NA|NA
TGCGCCAGCAGCTTGGACTTCCCCGAAGCTAATAATTCACCCCTCCACTTT
CASSLDFPEANNSPLHF
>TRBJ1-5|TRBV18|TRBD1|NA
TGTGCCAGCTCACTGACAGGGGGTAATCAGCCCCAGCATTTT
CASSLTGGNQPQHF
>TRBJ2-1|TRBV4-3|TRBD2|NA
TGCGCCAGCAGCCAAGAGCTAGCGGGGAAATACAATGAGCAGTTCTTC
CASSQELAGKYNEQFF
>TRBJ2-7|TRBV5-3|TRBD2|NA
TGTGCCAGAAGCTACCTTCTTATAAGCGGGAGAAGGAACGAGCAGTACTTC
CARSYLLISGRRNEQYF
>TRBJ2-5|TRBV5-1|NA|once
TGCGCCAGCAGCTTGGGTGGGGGCTCATTAGAGACCCAGTACTTC
CASSLGGGSLETQYF
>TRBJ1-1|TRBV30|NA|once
TGTGCCTGGAGCGCCAACAGTTACACTGAAGCTTTCTTT
CAWSANSYTEAFF
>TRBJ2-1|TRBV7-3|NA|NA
TGTGCCAGCAGCCTACAGGGTAATCTAAGACGGAATGAGCAGTTCTTC
CASSLQGNLRRNEQFF
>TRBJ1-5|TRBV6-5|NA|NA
TGTGCCAGCAGACGAGGGTGGAGTCAGCCCCAGCATTTT
CASRRGWSQPQHF
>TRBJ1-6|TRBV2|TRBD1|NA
TGTGCCAGCAGTGAACTCGCAGGGGGACCTAATTCACCCCTCCACTTT
CASSELAGGPNSPLHF
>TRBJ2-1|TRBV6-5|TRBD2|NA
TGTGCCAGCAGTTATGGGACTAGTCCCCACAATGAGCAGTTCTTC
CASSYGTSPHNEQFF
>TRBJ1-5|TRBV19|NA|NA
TGTGCCAGTAGTATGATCAATCCGAGTCCCCAGCATTTT
CASSMINPSPQHF
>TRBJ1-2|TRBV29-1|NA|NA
TGCAGCGTTGTTCGGGGATCCTATGGCTACACCTTC
CSVVRGSYGYTF
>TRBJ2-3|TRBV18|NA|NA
TGTGCCAGCTCACCCTCTTTTTCAGATACGCAGTATTTT
CASSPSFSDTQYF